This is a list of T cell receptor beta chains from one sample in a study of blood T cell repertoires in COVID-19. This table comes from immunoSEQ multiplex PCR, and its TCRdb copy is limited to in-frame clones, with some not included. The sample has roughly 150,000 clones; less than 80% are singletons. Sequencing used PBMCs or T cells enriched from blood (not recorded which). The receptors shown here come from a woman aged 70 to 79 in a cohort exposed to, infected with or recovered from COVID-19 (not recorded which). Each CDR3 is given with its conserved first and last residue. The D gene is left open where the match is weak. Size is stated for part of the rows, as once, few or many counts, or as a class when the clone is expanded.

v_gene	abundance	j_gene	d_gene	CDR3aa	CDR3nt
TRBV4-2	-	TRBJ2-7	TRBD1	CASSHSGQTSYEQYF	TGTGCCAGCAGCCACTCGGGACAGACTTCCTACGAGCAGTACTTC
TRBV28	-	TRBJ2-1	TRBD2	CASSSALAGGGYNEQFF	TGTGCCAGCAGTTCCGCCTTAGCGGGAGGGGGGTACAATGAGCAGTTCTTC
TRBV5-8	-	TRBJ1-6	-	CASSRPGNSPLHF	TGTGCCAGCTCACGGCCCGGGAATTCACCCCTCCACTTT
TRBV12-3/TRBV12-4	-	TRBJ1-1	-	CASSLNSNTEAFF	TGTGCCAGCAGTTTAAACAGTAACACTGAAGCTTTCTTT
TRBV28	-	TRBJ1-2	-	CASSLLGISGYYGYTF	TGTGCCAGCAGTTTATTGGGCATCTCCGGCTACTATGGCTACACCTTC
TRBV7-3	once	TRBJ1-6	-	CASAAANSPLHF	TGTGCCAGCGCGGCAGCAAATTCACCCCTCCACTTT
TRBV11-2	-	TRBJ2-7	TRBD1	CASSNPGTGNLYEQYF	TGTGCCAGCAGCAACCCCGGGACAGGGAATCTCTACGAGCAGTACTTC
TRBV20-1	-	TRBJ2-5	-	CSARPAETQYF	TGCAGTGCTAGACCAGCGGAGACCCAGTACTTC
TRBV19	-	TRBJ2-2	-	CASIQQRANTGELFF	TGTGCCAGTATACAACAGAGAGCGAACACCGGGGAGCTGTTTTTT
TRBV5-4	-	TRBJ2-7	TRBD2	CASSLEGWASGEQYF	TGTGCCAGCAGCTTGGAGGGATGGGCTAGCGGCGAGCAGTACTTC
TRBV24-1	-	TRBJ2-1	TRBD1	CATSEAPGQGFYNEQFF	TGTGCCACCAGTGAAGCGCCGGGACAGGGTTTCTACAATGAGCAGTTCTTC
TRBV6-5	-	TRBJ2-3	TRBD2	CASSYSSGTLNTQYF	TGTGCCAGCAGTTACTCTAGCGGGACCCTGAATACGCAGTATTTT
TRBV23-1	-	TRBJ2-7	-	CASIPLTSGVDEQYF	TGCGCCAGCATTCCCCTGACTAGTGGTGTCGACGAGCAGTACTTC
TRBV28	-	TRBJ2-1	-	CASNSLAGSMNEQFF	TGTGCCAGCAATTCTCTAGCCGGGAGTATGAATGAGCAGTTCTTC
TRBV2	-	TRBJ2-5	TRBD1	CASSEAGQEWETQYF	TGTGCCAGCAGTGAAGCGGGACAGGAGTGGGAGACCCAGTACTTC
TRBV5-5	-	TRBJ2-5	-	CASSLRGNGETQYF	TGTGCCAGCAGCTTGAGGGGGAACGGCGAGACCCAGTACTTC
TRBV18	-	TRBJ2-1	-	CASAETRYNEQFF	TGTGCCAGCGCCGAGACACGCTACAATGAGCAGTTCTTC
TRBV10-3	-	TRBJ1-5	-	CAISESIFSNQPQHF	TGTGCCATCAGTGAGTCAATCTTTAGCAATCAGCCCCAGCATTTT